This TCR beta chain came from a study of blood T cell repertoires in COVID-19. Study summary: There were acute and convalescent COVID-19 samples, and they came from the United States, Italy and Spain. T cells, B-cell-depleted T cells, or PBMCs provided the cDNA or gDNA that served as material.

In the study's own analysis: Reference gene primer amplification yielded estimated nucleated cell counts. Here immunoSEQ multiplex PCR was the method, and the copy in TCRdb shows in-frame clones only, minus some. V and J calls and clone size are those listed in that table; D and trimming were worked out from the DNA. This table has around 200,000 clones, around four fifths appearing once. The source of this sequence is a woman aged 45-65 years with acute or convalescent COVID-19. Sequencing was done on a sample of peripheral blood.

The CDR3 DNA reads as TGTGCCACCCTGGGACTAGCGGGAGACGGTGAGCAGTTCTTC. As protein: CATLGLAGDGEQFF. The chain employs TRBV6-4 and TRBJ2-1, with 14 bases identical to TRBD2. Germline V gene sequence: CDR1 MRHNA, CDR2 SNTAGT. CDR3 length equals 14 residues. Trimming at V came to 10 bases and at J to 9 bases, leaving 8 bases not matched to a gene.